The present T cell receptor (beta chain) was sequenced within a study of neurological immune-mediated disorders. Germline V CDR1 and CDR2: DFQATT, SNEGSKA (reference sequence). This CDR3 is 17 amino acids long. Trimming cost V 0 bases and J 3 bases, with 19 bases left between them. This clonotype was detected many times. Using its own MiXCR run on the 5' RACE reads, TCRdb lists one record per CDR3 protein. The table shows 55,000 to 70,000 distinct CDR3 sequences, with more than 9.5% occurring only once. This sequence originates from a man in his sixties in good health. The specimen sequenced was PBMCs. The chain has TRBV20-1 and TRBJ2-3, with D unresolved. CDR3 bases: TGCAGTGCTAGAGATGCGAGGCAGGCGAGCCCGACAGATACGCAGTATTTT. This codes for CSARDARQASPTDTQYF.